The clone carrying this T cell receptor (beta chain) was found many times. Its antigen is still unknown. This sample was included in a study of early T cells in non-severe SARS-CoV-2 infection. The wider study: Chains stayed unpaired after sequencing of bulk RNA from unsorted whole blood.

Individual cDNA molecules received unique molecular identifiers during library preparation. TCRdb re-called the 5' RACE reads through MiXCR, storing one row per CDR3 protein. The table records just over 95,000 distinct CDR3 sequences, 9.5% to 12% of them present only once. The CDR3 covers 14 residues. Germline CDR1 SGHVS, CDR2 FQNEAQ. The V gene end was trimmed by 6 bases and the J gene end by 8 bases; junction bases not matched to a gene: 9. Study observations and caveats: VDJdb matching skewed toward anti-spike CD8 responses, missing private and CD4 specificities.

Material for sequencing was whole blood. This TCR was sampled from an adult who was a healthcare worker with PCR-confirmed SARS-CoV-2 infection or an uninfected control (not recorded which). This chain connects TRBV7-8 to TRBJ1-4, with 7 bases aligning to TRBD1. CDR3 residues: CASSFRDRDEKLFF. The CDR3 DNA reads TGTGCCAGCAGTTTCCGGGACAGAGACGAAAAACTGTTTTTT.